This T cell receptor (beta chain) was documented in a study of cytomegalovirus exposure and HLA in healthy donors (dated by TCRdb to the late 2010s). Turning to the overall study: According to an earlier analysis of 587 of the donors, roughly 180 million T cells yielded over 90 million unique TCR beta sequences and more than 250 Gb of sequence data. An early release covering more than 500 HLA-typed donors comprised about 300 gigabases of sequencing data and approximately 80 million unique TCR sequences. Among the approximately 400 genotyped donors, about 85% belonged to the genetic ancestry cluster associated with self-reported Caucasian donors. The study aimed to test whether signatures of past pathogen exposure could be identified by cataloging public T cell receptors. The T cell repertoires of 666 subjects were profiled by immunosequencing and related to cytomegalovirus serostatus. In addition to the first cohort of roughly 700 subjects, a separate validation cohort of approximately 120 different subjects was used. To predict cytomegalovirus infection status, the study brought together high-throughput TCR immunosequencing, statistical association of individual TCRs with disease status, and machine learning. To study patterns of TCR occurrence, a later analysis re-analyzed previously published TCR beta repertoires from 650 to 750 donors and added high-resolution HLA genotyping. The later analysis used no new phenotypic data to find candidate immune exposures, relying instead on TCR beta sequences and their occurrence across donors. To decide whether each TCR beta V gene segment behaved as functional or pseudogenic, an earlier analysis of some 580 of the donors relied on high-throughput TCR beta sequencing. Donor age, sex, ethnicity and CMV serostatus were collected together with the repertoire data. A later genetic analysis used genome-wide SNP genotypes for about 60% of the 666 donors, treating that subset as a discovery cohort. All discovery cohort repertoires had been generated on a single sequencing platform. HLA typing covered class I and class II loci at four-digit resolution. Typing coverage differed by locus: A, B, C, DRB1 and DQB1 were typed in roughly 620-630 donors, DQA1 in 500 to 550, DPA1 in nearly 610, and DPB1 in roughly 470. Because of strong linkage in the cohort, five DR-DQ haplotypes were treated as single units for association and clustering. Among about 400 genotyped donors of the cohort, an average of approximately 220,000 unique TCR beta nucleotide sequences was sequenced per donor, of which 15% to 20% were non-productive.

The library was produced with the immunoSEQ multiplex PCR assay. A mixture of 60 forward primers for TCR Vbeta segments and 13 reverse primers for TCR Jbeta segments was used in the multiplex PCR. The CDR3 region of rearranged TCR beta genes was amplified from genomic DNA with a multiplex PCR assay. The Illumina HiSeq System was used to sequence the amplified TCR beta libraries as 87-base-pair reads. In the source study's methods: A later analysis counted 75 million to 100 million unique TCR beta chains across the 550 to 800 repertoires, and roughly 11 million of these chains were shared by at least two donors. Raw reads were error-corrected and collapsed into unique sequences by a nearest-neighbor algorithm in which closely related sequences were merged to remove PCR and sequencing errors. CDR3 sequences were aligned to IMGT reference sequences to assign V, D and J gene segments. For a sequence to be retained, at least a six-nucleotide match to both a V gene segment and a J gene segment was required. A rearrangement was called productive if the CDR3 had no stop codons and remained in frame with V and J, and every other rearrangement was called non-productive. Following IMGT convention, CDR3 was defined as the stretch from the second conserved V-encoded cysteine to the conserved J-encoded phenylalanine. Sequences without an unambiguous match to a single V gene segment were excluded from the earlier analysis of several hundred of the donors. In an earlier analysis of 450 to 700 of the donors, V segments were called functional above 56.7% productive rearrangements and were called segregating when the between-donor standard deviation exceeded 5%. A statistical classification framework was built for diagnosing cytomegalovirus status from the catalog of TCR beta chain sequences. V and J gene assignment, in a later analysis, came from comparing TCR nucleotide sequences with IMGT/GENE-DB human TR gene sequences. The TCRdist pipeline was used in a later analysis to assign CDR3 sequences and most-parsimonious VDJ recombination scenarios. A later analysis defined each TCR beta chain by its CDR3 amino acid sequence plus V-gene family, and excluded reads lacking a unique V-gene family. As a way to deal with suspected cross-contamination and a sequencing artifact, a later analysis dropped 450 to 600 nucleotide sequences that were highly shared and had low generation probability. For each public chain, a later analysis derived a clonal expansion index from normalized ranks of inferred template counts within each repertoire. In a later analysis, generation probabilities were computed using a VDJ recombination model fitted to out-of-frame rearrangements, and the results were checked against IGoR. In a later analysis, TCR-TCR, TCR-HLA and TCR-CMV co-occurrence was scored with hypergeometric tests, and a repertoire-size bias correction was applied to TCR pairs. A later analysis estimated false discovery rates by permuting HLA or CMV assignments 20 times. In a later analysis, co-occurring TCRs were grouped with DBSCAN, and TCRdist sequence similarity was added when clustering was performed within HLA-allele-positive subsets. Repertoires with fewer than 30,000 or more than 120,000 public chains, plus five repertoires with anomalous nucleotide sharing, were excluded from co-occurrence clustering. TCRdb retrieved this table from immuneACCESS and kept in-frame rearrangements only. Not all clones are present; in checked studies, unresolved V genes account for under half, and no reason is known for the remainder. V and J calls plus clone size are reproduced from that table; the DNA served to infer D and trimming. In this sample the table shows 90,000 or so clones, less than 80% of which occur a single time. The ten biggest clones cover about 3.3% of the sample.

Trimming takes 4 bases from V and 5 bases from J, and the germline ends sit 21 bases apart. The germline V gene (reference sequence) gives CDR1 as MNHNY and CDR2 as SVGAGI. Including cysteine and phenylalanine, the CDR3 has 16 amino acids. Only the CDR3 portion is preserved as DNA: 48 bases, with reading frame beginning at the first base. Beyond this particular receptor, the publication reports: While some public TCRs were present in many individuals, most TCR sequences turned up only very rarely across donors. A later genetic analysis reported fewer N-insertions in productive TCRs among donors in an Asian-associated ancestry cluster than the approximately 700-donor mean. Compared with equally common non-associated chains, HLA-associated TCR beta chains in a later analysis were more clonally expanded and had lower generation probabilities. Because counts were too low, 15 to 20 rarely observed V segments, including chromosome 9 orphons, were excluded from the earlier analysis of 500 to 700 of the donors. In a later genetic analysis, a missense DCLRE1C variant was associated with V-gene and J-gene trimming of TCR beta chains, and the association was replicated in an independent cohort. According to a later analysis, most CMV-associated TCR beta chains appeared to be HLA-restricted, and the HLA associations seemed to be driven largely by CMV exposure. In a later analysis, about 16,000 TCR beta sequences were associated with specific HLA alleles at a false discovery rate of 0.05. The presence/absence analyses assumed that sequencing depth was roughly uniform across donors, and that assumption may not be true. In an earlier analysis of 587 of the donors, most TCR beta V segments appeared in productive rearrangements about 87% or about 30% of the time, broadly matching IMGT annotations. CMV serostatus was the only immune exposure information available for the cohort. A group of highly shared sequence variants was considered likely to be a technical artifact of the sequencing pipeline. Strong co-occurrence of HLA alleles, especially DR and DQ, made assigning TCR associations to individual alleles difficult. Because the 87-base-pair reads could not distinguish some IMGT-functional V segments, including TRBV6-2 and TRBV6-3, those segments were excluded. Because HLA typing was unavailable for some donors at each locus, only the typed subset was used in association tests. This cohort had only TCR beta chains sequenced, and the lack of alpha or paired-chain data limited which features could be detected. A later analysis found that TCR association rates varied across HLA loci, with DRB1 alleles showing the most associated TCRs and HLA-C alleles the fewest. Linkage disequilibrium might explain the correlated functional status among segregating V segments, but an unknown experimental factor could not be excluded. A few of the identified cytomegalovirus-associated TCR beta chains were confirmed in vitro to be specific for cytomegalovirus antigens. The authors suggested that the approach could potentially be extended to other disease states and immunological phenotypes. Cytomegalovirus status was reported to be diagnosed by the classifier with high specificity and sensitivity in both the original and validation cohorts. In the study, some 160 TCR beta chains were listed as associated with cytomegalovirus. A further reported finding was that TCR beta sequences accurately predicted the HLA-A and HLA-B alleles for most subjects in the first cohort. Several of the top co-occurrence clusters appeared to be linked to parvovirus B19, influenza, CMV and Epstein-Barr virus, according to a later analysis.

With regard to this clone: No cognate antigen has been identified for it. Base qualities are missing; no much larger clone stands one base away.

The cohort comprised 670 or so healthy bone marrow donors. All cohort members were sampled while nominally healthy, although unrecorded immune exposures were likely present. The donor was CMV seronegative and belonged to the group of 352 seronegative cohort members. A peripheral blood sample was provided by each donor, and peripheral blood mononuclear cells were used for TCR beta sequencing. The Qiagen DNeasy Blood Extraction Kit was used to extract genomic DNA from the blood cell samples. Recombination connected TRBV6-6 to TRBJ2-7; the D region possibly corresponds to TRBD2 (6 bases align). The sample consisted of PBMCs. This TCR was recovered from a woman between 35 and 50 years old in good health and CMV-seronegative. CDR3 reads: CASSSSGTQFPHEQYF. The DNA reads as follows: TGTGCCAGCAGTTCGTCCGGGACTCAGTTCCCCCACGAGCAGTACTTC.